The entry that follows covers one T cell receptor (beta chain) sequence. What it binds is unknown. It was 8 to 10 milliliters of peripheral blood that were drawn from each donor. Germline V lookup: CDR1 SQVTM, CDR2 ANQGSEA. The CDR3 covers 13 residues. V shed 6 bases and J shed 4 bases, with 13 bases lying between them. The data originate from a study of blood T cells in healthy people across ages. Regarding the study as a whole: It was held that the diversity estimates obtained from one million T cells were underestimates.

Alongside a J-beta primer mix, a sample-barcoded 5' primer served in a second PCR lasting about 6 to 11 cycles. TCRdb analysed the 5' RACE reads with MiXCR anew, one entry per CDR3 protein. Of around 1,500,000 distinct CDR3 sequences listed, 25% to 30% are singletons. The chain uses TRBV29-1 and TRBJ1-3; tentatively, D is TRBD1 (6 bases). The clonotype comes from a woman in her twenties or thirties in good health. Sequenced input: blood. The CDR3 is CSVARGAGNTIYF. The CDR3 DNA reads as TGCAGCGTCGCCCGGGGGGCAGGAAACACCATATATTTT.